This T cell receptor beta chain appears in the sequencing data of a study of CD8 T cells in ankylosing spondylitis (TCRdb year 2017). Background for the entire study: The study set out to find disease-linked TCR variants by profiling T cell receptor beta repertoires in ankylosing spondylitis patients and healthy donors. Peripheral blood was sampled, and synovial fluid was additionally collected from ankylosing spondylitis patients. The whole study cohort included roughly 110 healthy donors and about two dozen ankylosing spondylitis patients. Points the paper makes about the study in general: Blood from ankylosing spondylitis patients appeared to be characterized by a TCR beta motif made up of several highly homologous amino acid variants. Some motif variants had previously been reported in the synovial fluid and blood of reactive arthritis patients, which suggests shared mechanisms of disease initiation. A CD8+ phenotype was shown by the disease-linked clones, which were found at relatively low frequencies in peripheral blood. Significant enrichment of the disease-linked clones was reported in matched synovial fluid samples from ankylosing spondylitis patients.

V is pared back by 4 bases and J by 5 bases, with 9 bases lying between the germline termini. The CDR3 runs 13 residues from the cysteine to the phenylalanine. Only CDR3 DNA remains: 39 bases, in frame from the first base. The CDR1 and CDR2 encoded by the germline V gene are WSHSY and SAAADI. Instrument on record: Illumina HiSeq 2500. Quantitative 5'-RACE with molecular barcodes was used to prepare TCR beta libraries. As for how the authors treated the data: A new computational method based on a probabilistic model of VDJ rearrangement was used to identify disease-linked TCR variants. TCRdb trimmed the raw reads at Q25, called clones with MiXCR and kept productive beta chains. Entries are consolidated by CDR3 protein sequence, retaining the most common genes and DNA. The V and J calls and clone size come from TCRdb's table, not from the authors' own analysis. The sample data list some 140,000 distinct CDR3 sequences, and over 15% of these were observed just once. The ten largest clones take up 25% to 40% of the sample.

There are a few counts of this clonotype. There is no known antigen for this receptor. No clone much larger than this one lies a single base away; base qualities are absent. The sequenced sample was blood, either unsorted or a sorted T cell fraction (not recorded which). The rearranged chain carries TRBV10-2 and TRBJ1-5, with the D segment identity uncertain. The TCR was taken from a male donor with ankylosing spondylitis. The sequenced DNA: TGCGCCAGCAGTGTTAATGGCGATCAGCCCCAGCATTTT. Translation gives CASSVNGDQPQHF.